This T cell receptor beta chain came from a study of T cells in Graves' hyperthyroidism and ophthalmopathy (dated by TCRdb to the late 2010s). For the study in its entirety: Peripheral blood was sampled at the time of initial diagnosis, prior to any treatment. A discovery cohort of about 95 patients, roughly 45 with Graves' ophthalmopathy and 55 to 65 with stable Graves' hyperthyroidism, was used to find distinguishing TCR V-J signatures. Whether ophthalmopathy could be predicted prospectively was tested in an independent validation cohort made up of some 20 hyperthyroidism patients plus 17 patients who later progressed to ophthalmopathy. The 75 to 100 discovery patients were divided at random into training and test sets in a 7:3 ratio. Thyroid tissue and blood T-cell repertoires from six or seven Graves' hyperthyroidism patients were also compared in the study. Once sampling was done, hyperthyroidism patients were given methimazole at a starting dose of 30 mg daily, whereas ophthalmopathy patients were given high-dose intravenous methylprednisolone. According to the paper, TCR Vbeta CDR3 sequencing was carried out on over 130 peripheral blood samples, which came from 40 to 45 ophthalmopathy, under 80 hyperthyroidism and about 17 progressor patients.

Moderately to severely active disease, a Clinical Activity Score of at least 3, a NOSPECS grade of at least 4, and a duration under 3 months were present in ophthalmopathy patients. Patients with uncontrolled infections, other autoimmune diseases, pregnancy or lactation were excluded. Clinical symptoms, serum thyroxine and TRAb, thyroid ultrasound, and orbital computed tomography formed the basis for the diagnoses. PBMCs were isolated from about 9 ml of fresh peripheral blood by Ficoll-Paque density gradient centrifugation. Total RNA was extracted with Trizol reagent, and quality was checked on an Agilent 2100 Bioanalyzer. General conclusions and limits of the study: Most expanded thyroid clonotypes (frequency above 0.001) were also found in blood, which suggests that blood repertoires may mirror thyroid immune responses. No statistical method was used to set the sample size in advance, and investigators knew the group allocation. A 13 V-J signature model separated ophthalmopathy from stable hyperthyroidism, with around 88% sensitivity and 81.08% specificity in cross-validation and 80%/75% in testing. During validation, the model predicted progression to ophthalmopathy a median of approximately six months ahead of onset, with almost 71% sensitivity and 72% to 85% specificity.

TCR beta CDR3 regions were amplified from RNA transcripts. The TCR CDR3 was subjected to a first round of RT-PCR using the HTBI primer set and the Qiagen OneStep RT-PCR kit. The libraries were constructed in a second round of multiplex PCR and then size-selected and purified. Paired-end sequencing of the libraries was performed with 100 bp reads on an Illumina HiSeq2000. In the source study's methods: SOAPnuke was used to process the raw data, removing reads that contained adapters or uncalled bases, had a mean Phred below 15, or lacked an exact match to the constant primer or identifier. High-quality paired reads were merged with COPE v1.2.5, and unique nucleotide sequences were defined as clonotypes. Clonotypes were aligned to IMGT TRBV, TRBD and TRBJ reference segments using MiTCR v1.1. Analysis was restricted to V-J combinations with a frequency above 0.0001, which covered 99% to 99.2% of repertoires. A TCS score was defined as the ratio between F50 (clonal expansion) and ExV (chaos), using BLOSUM62-based TCRdist between CDR3 peptides within each V-J. Welch's t-statistics and random forest reduced around 520 V-J features to 10 to 15, which were used in a naive Bayes classifier (R e1071). The raw public data were reprocessed by TCRdb itself: fastp quality trimming at Q25, MiXCR clonotype calling, in-frame beta chains only. Here each entry gathers all rows of one CDR3 protein and keeps the most common genes and DNA. What appears here as the V and J calls and clone size reflects TCRdb's work, not the paper's. This sample holds some 580,000 distinct CDR3 sequences; around 15% were observed only once. The ten largest account for approximately 3.5% of the sample.

This clonotype has a count of ten or more. It lacks a known antigen. No qualities accompany the bases; no much larger clone lies one base away. The receptor comes from a woman aged 40-49 years with Graves' ophthalmopathy. The sample taken for sequencing was blood.

The nucleotides read TGTGCCAGCAGTGAGGTCCACGAGCAGTACTTC. Its protein product is CASSEVHEQYF. The sequence is built from TRBV28 and TRBJ2-7; the D gene is unclear. In the germline V gene, CDR1 corresponds to MDHEN and CDR2 to SYDVKM. V sheds 5 bases and J sheds 5 bases, leaving 7 bases between their ends. The CDR3 spans 11 residues, from the cysteine through the phenylalanine. The DNA shown is the 33-base CDR3, in frame from base 1.